This T cell receptor beta chain was identified in a study of blood T cell repertoires in COVID-19. Study summary: Nucleic acid was either cDNA or gDNA, and it came from T cells, B-cell-depleted T cells, or PBMCs.

Seattle enrolled patients during active infection and tracked them longitudinally. Per the study methods: Amplified reference gene primers provided the basis for estimating nucleated cell counts. Sequencing was performed with immunoSEQ multiplex PCR; in TCRdb, only in-frame clones are kept and a portion is missing. The V and J calls and clone size come from that table; D and trimming were worked out from the DNA. The data contain 250,000 to 350,000 clones, about 90% of them singletons. Germline V gene data show CDR1 as MRHNA and CDR2 as SNTAGT. This CDR3 spans 14 amino acids. The V and J ends lost 6 bases and 2 bases respectively, with 12 bases between them.

This clonotype was sampled from a woman under 40 with COVID-19, enrolled during active disease. Source material: peripheral blood. The chain uses TRBV6-4 and TRBJ2-3; D might be TRBD2 (6 bases). CDR3 region: CASSRELNTDTQYF. In DNA, the CDR3 is TGTGCCAGCAGCCGGGAGCTAAACACAGATACGCAGTATTTT.